This T cell receptor beta chain was retrieved from a study of T cell repertoires in cytomegalovirus infection. On the study more broadly: Selection of CMV epitopes for the study included recently identified HLA-C-restricted and well-studied HLA-B-restricted ones. Public signatures in TCR beta pointed to CMV infection and matching HLA type. Study-level results: The ex vivo response was dominated by HLA-C-restricted CMV-specific TCR beta clonotypes. Carriage of CMV together with the relevant HLA was identifiable through cumulative public TCR beta family frequency.

Germline V lookup: CDR1 MGHDK, CDR2 SYGVNS. Between the trimmed V and J ends, which lost 7 bases and 1 base, there was a span of 21 bases. The CDR3 loop spans 17 amino acids. Concerning this clonotype: Its antigen is undetermined.

TCRdb passed the reads through MiXCR, listing each CDR3 protein once. The sample has around 39,000 distinct CDR3 sequences, just over 50% seen once. The sequencing used CD8+ T cells from cultured PBMCs, collected from culture after CMV antigen stimulation. The V gene is TRBV25-1, the J gene TRBJ2-3; the D gene could be TRBD1 or TRBD2 (6 bases each). The sequence was collected from a human donor in good health (CMV status not recorded). Some clones in this sample may be carry-over from other donors' samples. The DNA for the CDR3 is TGTGCCAGCAAATCCTCTCGGGGGCGCGGGGGCACAGATACGCAGTATTTT. This gives the protein CASKSSRGRGGTDTQYF.